This entry lists 19 T cell receptor beta chains sequenced from one sample in a study of vaccination and CD4 T cells after COVID-19. Treatment: roughly nine-day PBMC culture with coronavirus spike peptide pools or control peptides (ViraFEST assay). The Oncomine TCR Beta short-read assay generated sequence data from the DNA of cultured CD4+ T cells. TCRdb re-called the PCR reads with MiXCR, one entry per CDR3 protein. The sample has over 10,000 distinct CDR3 sequences; roughly half are singletons. These receptors have no known antigen. The specimen sequenced was CD4+ T cells from blood, cultured in vitro. These receptors all stem from a human donor who had recovered from COVID-19.

V usage is TRBV15 and J usage is TRBJ2-2; D possibly matches TRBD1 or TRBD2 (5 bases each). Trimming left V 5 bases short and J 3 bases short, with 16 bases between. Germline V gives CDR1 LNHNV, CDR2 YYDKDF (reference sequence). The CDR3 is 16 amino acids. The DNA for the CDR3 is TGTGCCACCAGCTCGTATTGGGGGACCGACACCGGGGAGCTGTTTTTT. It encodes CATSSYWGTDTGELFF.

This clonotype has more than one count but fewer than ten. The V call is TRBV7-9, the J call TRBJ2-2; D unresolved. Germline V gene lookup returns CDR1 SEHNR and CDR2 FQNEAQ (reference sequence). V lost 4 bases to trimming and J lost 4 bases, with 7 bases between them. The length of the CDR3 is 13 residues. The CDR3 sequence is CASSSTGTGELFF. DNA for the CDR3: TGTGCCAGCAGCTCCACGGGCACCGGGGAGCTGTTTTTT.

This clonotype was seen a few times. The chain couples TRBV5-1 to TRBJ2-3; D may be TRBD1 (5 bases). Germline CDR1 and CDR2: SGHRS and YFSETQ. V was trimmed by 2 bases and J by 4 bases, leaving 11 bases between them. The CDR3 covers 14 residues. This CDR3 is CASSLNVQADTQYF. The CDR3 DNA sequence: TGCGCCAGCAGCTTAAACGTACAGGCAGATACGCAGTATTTT. Together with reference TRBV5-1 and TRBJ2-3, the CDR3 gives the full variable domain: KAGVTQTPRYLIKTRGQQVTLSCSPISGHRSVSWYQQTPGQGLQFLFEYFSETQRNKGNFPGRFSGRQFSNSRSEMNVSTLELGDSALYLCASSLNVQADTQYFGPGTRLTVL.

The chain recombines TRBV10-3 with TRBJ2-3; D possibly corresponds to TRBD2 (6 bases). The CDR3 runs to 15 residues. V lost 0 bases, J lost 2 bases, and 9 bases lay in between. Per germline, CDR1 ENHRY and CDR2 SYGVKD. DNA of the CDR3: TGTGCCATCAGTGAGTCGCGGGGATACACAGATACGCAGTATTTT. Its protein product is CAISESRGYTDTQYF.

This clonotype appeared a few times. This chain links TRBV20-1 with TRBJ1-6; 8 bases align to TRBD1. The CDR3 is 13 residues long. V lost 3 bases to trimming and J lost 10 bases; unmatched junction nucleotides: 5. Germline CDR1 reads DFQATT; CDR2 reads SNEGSKA (reference sequence). CDR3 protein: CSASGQGWSPLHF. In DNA, the CDR3 is TGCAGTGCTAGCGGACAGGGTTGGTCACCCCTCCACTTT.

This clonotype was picked up a small number of times. This chain joins TRBV10-3 and TRBJ1-6, with a possible D match to TRBD1 (5 bases). V lost 6 bases and J lost 5, with 8 bases in between. This CDR3 comprises 13 residues. The V gene's germline CDR1 is ENHRY and CDR2 SYGVKD. CDR3: CAISDSDNSPLHF. CDR3 sequence (DNA): TGTGCCATCAGCGACAGTGATAATTCACCCCTCCACTTT.

The V call is TRBV7-2, the J call TRBJ2-1; 11 nucleotides match TRBD2. The J segment lost 4 bases and the V segment lost 0 bases, leaving 2 bases of the junction unmatched. The germline V gene has CDR1 SGHTA and CDR2 FQGNSA. This CDR3 has 16 amino acids. CDR3 DNA: TGTGCCAGCAGCTTAGCGCCTAGCGGGGGGTACAATGAGCAGTTCTTC. This codes for CASSLAPSGGYNEQFF.

The CDR3 bases are TGTGCCACCAGCGAGCTTAACAATAACTATGGCTACACCTTC. This sequence encodes CATSELNNNYGYTF. The V gene is TRBV15, the J gene TRBJ1-2, with no clear D. Germline assignment: CDR1 LNHNV and CDR2 YYDKDF (reference sequence). CDR3 length: 14 amino acids. V was shortened by 5 bases and J by 1 base, with 11 bases between the two germline ends.

This clonotype occurred a few times. The chain employs TRBV7-2 and TRBJ1-1, with no clear D. Germline lookup yields CDR1 SGHTA and CDR2 FQGNSA. The CDR3 runs 13 residues. V was pared by 5 bases and J by 1 base, with 8 bases between. The CDR3 reads CASSIQQNTEAFF. The CDR3 DNA follows: TGTGCCAGCAGCATACAGCAGAACACTGAAGCTTTCTTT.

The chain carries TRBV28 and TRBJ2-1; 16 bases line up with TRBD2. Near its end, the DNA agrees better with TRBJ2-7, so the J call may be wrong. Germline V gene sequence: CDR1 MDHEN, CDR2 SYDVKM. The CDR3 has 16 amino acids. CDR3 sequence: CASSPPGLAGGWEQYF. The CDR3 bases are TGTGCCAGCAGTCCACCGGGACTAGCGGGAGGGTGGGAGCAGTACTTC.

The genes are TRBV2 and TRBJ2-1; weak D call: TRBD2 (6 bases). There are 17 residues in the CDR3. V was cut by 4 bases and J by 4 bases, with 20 bases left in between. The V gene's germline CDR1 is SNHLY and CDR2 FYNNEI. The CDR3 is CASSVIAASSGYNEQFF. As DNA, the CDR3 is TGTGCCAGCAGTGTAATAGCGGCTTCATCGGGTTACAATGAGCAGTTCTTC.

This rearrangement joins TRBV27 to TRBJ2-7, with D unresolved. This CDR3 is 12 amino acids long. V was clipped by 4 bases and J by 0 bases, with 4 bases between them. The germline V gene encodes CDR1 MNHEY and CDR2 SMNVEV (reference sequence). CDR3 amino acids: CASSSDSYEQYF. For the CDR3, the DNA is TGTGCCAGCAGTTCGGACTCCTACGAGCAGTACTTC.

V gene TRBV7-9 combines with J gene TRBJ1-3; TRBD1 might be the D (5 bases). The V and J ends lost 1 base and 1 base respectively, with 11 bases between them. Germline lookup yields CDR1 SEHNR and CDR2 FQNEAQ (reference sequence). The CDR3 extends over 16 amino acids. CDR3 nucleotides: TGTGCCAGCAGCTTAGTTCGGGGGGTGTCTGGAAACACCATATATTTT. This encodes CASSLVRGVSGNTIYF.

This clonotype was detected a few times. This chain uses TRBV30 with TRBJ2-7, with TRBD1 identical over 7 bases. The CDR3 loop spans 13 amino acids. Germline V lookup: CDR1 GTSNPN, CDR2 SVGIG (reference sequence). After removal of 8 bases from V and 2 bases from J, the junction contained 9 bases not matched to a gene. CDR3 in DNA: TGTGCCGGCCAGGGGGAGTGGGCCTACGAGCAGTACTTC. Translating gives CAGQGEWAYEQYF.

This clonotype appeared a single time. The CDR3 DNA reads as TGTGCCAGCAGCCTTAGGCCGCGAGGGGATTATGGCTACACCTTC. Its protein product is CASSLRPRGDYGYTF. V and J are TRBV11-2 and TRBJ1-2; tentative D call: TRBD1 (5 bases). Trimming took 5 bases from V and 5 from J, leaving 18 bases between them. From germline, CDR1 is SGHAT and CDR2 FQNNGV. This CDR3 contains 15 residues.

Judged by abundance, this clonotype is large. V gene TRBV6-2 or TRBV6-3 combines with J gene TRBJ1-4; D is ambiguous. CDR3 length: 13 amino acids. The germline V gene has CDR1 MNHEY and CDR2 SVGEGT. V dropped 2 bases and J dropped 7 bases, with 8 bases sitting between them. The CDR3 loop reads CASSYPSSEKLFF. The CDR3 region has the DNA TGTGCCAGCAGTTACCCCTCGTCTGAAAAACTGTTTTTT.

The chain is built from TRBV11-2 and TRBJ2-7; 14 bases agree with TRBD2. Trimming removed 5 bases from V and 5 bases from J; junction bases left unmatched: 8. Germline V gene sequence: CDR1 SGHAT, CDR2 FQNNGV. This CDR3 is 16 amino acids long. DNA for the CDR3: TGTGCCAGCAGCCAAAAGGGGGGACTAGCGGGAGACGAGCAGTACTTC. This codes for CASSQKGGLAGDEQYF.

This clonotype has more than one count but fewer than ten. The J gene is TRBJ2-5, the V gene TRBV6-2 or TRBV6-3; D is possibly TRBD2 (6 bases). With 7 bases removed from V and 5 bases from J, the gap between germline ends came to 20 bases. The CDR3 has 15 amino acids. CDR1 MNHEY and CDR2 SVGEGT come from the germline V gene. The DNA of the CDR3 is TGTGCCAGCACCCCTGGGAGGCTTGGCTGGGAGACCCAGTACTTC. Translation: CASTPGRLGWETQYF.

The DNA of the CDR3 is TGTGCCAGCAGCATTCTGGGACAGGGAAGAATCAATCAGCCCCAGCATTTT. Translation gives CASSILGQGRINQPQHF. The V and J genes are TRBV28 and TRBJ1-5, with 9 bases identical to TRBD1. CDR3 length: 17 amino acids. Germline V CDR1 and CDR2: MDHEN, SYDVKM. V gave up 6 bases and J gave up 3 bases; unmatched junction bases: 12. Full variable domain (remainder filled in from reference TRBV28 and TRBJ1-5): DVKVTQSSRYLVKRTGEKVFLECVQDMDHENMFWYRQDPGLGLRLIYFSYDVKMKEKGDIPEGYSVSREKKERFSLILESASTNQTSMYLCASSILGQGRINQPQHFGDGTRLSIL.